The 9 T cell receptor beta chains below all came from one sample that was sequenced in a study of blood T cell repertoires in COVID-19. Produced via immunoSEQ multiplex PCR; TCRdb's table is partial and in-frame only. The sample records 250,000 to 350,000 clones, just over 85% being singletons. The sequenced sample was peripheral blood. These receptors were taken from a young woman with active or convalescent COVID-19.

The gene calls are TRBV7-2 and TRBJ1-4; D is possibly TRBD1 (5 bases). Deletions cut 1 base from V and 3 bases from J, with 9 bases between. The CDR3 has 15 residues. The germline V gene encodes CDR1 SGHTA and CDR2 FQGNSA. Here the CDR3 reads CASSLVGGPNEKLFF. CDR3 DNA sequence: TGTGCCAGCAGCTTAGTGGGGGGACCTAATGAAAAACTGTTTTTT.

This chain uses TRBV28 with TRBJ2-7, with 13 bases identical to TRBD2. Germline trimming cut 5 bases from V and 4 bases from J; bases unmatched to any gene: 5. Germline V gene sequence: CDR1 MDHEN, CDR2 SYDVKM. The CDR3 covers 15 residues. The CDR3 nucleotides read TGTGCCAGCAGTCCCCCGACTAGCGGGAGGTACGAGCAGTACTTC. Residues: CASSPPTSGRYEQYF. Full variable domain (missing parts from reference TRBV28 and TRBJ2-7): DVKVTQSSRYLVKRTGEKVFLECVQDMDHENMFWYRQDPGLGLRLIYFSYDVKMKEKGDIPEGYSVSREKKERFSLILESASTNQTSMYLCASSPPTSGRYEQYFGPGTRLTVT.

The CDR3 is CASSVAQGVFQETQYF. The DNA for the CDR3 is TGTGCCAGCAGCGTAGCGCAGGGGGTTTTCCAAGAGACCCAGTACTTC. The chain links TRBV9 to TRBJ2-5; 7 bases align to TRBD1. The ends lost 0 bases at V and 1 base at J; junction bases unmatched: 6. Germline-derived CDR1 and CDR2 are SGDLS and YYNGEE. The CDR3 extends over 16 amino acids.

The V gene is TRBV7-2, the J gene TRBJ1-4; D may be TRBD1 (5 bases). Germline assignment: CDR1 SGHTA and CDR2 FQGNSA. Trimming shortened V by 5 bases and J by 8 bases, and 15 bases separated the two germline ends. There are 14 residues in the CDR3. The CDR3 sequence: CASSPGPPKEKLFF. The DNA of the CDR3 is TGTGCCAGCAGCCCAGGGCCCCCCAAGGAAAAACTGTTTTTT. Filled out from reference TRBV7-2 and TRBJ1-4, the complete variable domain reads GAGVSQSPSNKVTEKGKDVELRCDPISGHTALYWYRQSLGQGLEFLIYFQGNSAPDKSGLPSDRFSAERTGGSVSTLTIQRTQQEDSAVYLCASSPGPPKEKLFFGSGTQLSVL.

As to this clone: The CDR3 end shows no conserved phenylalanine or tryptophan, and so a read error is likely. Because the CDR3's place on the DNA is in doubt, the DNA is left out and the CDR3 is given as listed by TCRdb. The chain joins TRBV3-1 (or the pseudogene TRBV3-2) to TRBJ1-2; TRBD1 was called by the table and not checked on the DNA. CDR1 is LGHDT, CDR2 YNNKEL, per germline (reference sequence). The CDR3 contains 15 residues when both ends are counted. CDR3 sequence: CASSQDPELSQGLDI.

This clone was counted a single time. In DNA, the CDR3 is TGCGCCAGCAGCTTGGCAGGGGGCGGAGAGAGTCGACGTGGCTACACCTTC. This translates into CASSLAGGGESRRGYTF. The chain couples TRBV5-1 to TRBJ1-2, with 8 positions matching TRBD1. Germline assignment: CDR1 SGHRS and CDR2 YFSETQ. V trimming: 0 bases; J trimming: 7 bases; junction bases outside the gene matches: 14. The CDR3 sequence is 17 residues long.

This clone showed up just once. The chain recombines TRBV12-3 or TRBV12-4 with TRBJ1-2, with D perhaps matching TRBD1 (6 bases). This CDR3 is built from 12 residues. V was cut by 7 bases and J by 11 bases, with 17 bases left in between. The CDR3 loop reads CASNGQSLGYTF. The CDR3 DNA reads TGTGCCAGCAATGGACAGTCTCTGGGATACACCTTC.

Details on this clone: At one of its ends the junction is not consistent with the germline gene, which may arise from a read error. This chain uses TRBV28 with TRBJ1-5, with a weak D call TRBD1 (6 bases). Germline V gives CDR1 MDHEN, CDR2 SYDVKM. The CDR3 covers 15 residues. In DNA, the CDR3 is TGTGCCAGCAGTATATGGACAGATAGCAATCAGCCCCAGCATTTT. It is translated as CASSIWTDSNQPQHF.

The CDR3 bases are TGTGCCAGCCAAGACCGGACAGGGCAACTCTATGGCTACACCTTC. Protein: CASQDRTGQLYGYTF. J is TRBJ1-2 and V is TRBV2, with 8 positions matching TRBD1. Losses at the gene ends were 8 bases for V and 4 bases for J; bases not matched to a gene: 12. This CDR3 is built from 15 residues. The germline gives CDR1 SNHLY, CDR2 FYNNEI.